Presented here are 31 T cell receptor beta chains from one specimen sequenced in a study of CD8 T cells in Susac syndrome. Random hexamers served to reverse transcribe roughly 0.5 to 1 ug RNA. TCRdb passed the immunoSEQ multiplex PCR reads through MiXCR, listing each CDR3 protein once. The table lists some 110,000 distinct CDR3 sequences, more than 85% of them singletons. Sequenced: CD4+ T cells from PBMCs. These receptors all stem from a human donor with multiple sclerosis.

The rearrangement links TRBV9 to TRBJ2-3; D possibly corresponds to TRBD1 (6 bases). CDR1 is SGDLS and CDR2 is YYNGEE in the germline V gene. The CDR3 runs to 15 residues. V was trimmed by 3 bases and J by 4 bases, leaving 15 bases between them. Here the CDR3 reads CASSDTRQVADTQYF. DNA of the CDR3: TGTGCCAGCAGCGATACTAGACAGGTAGCAGATACGCAGTATTTT. Combining the CDR3 with reference TRBV9 and TRBJ2-3 gives the whole variable domain DSGVTQTPKHLITATGQRVTLRCSPRSGDLSVYWYQQSLDQGLQFLIQYYNGEERAKGNILERFSAQQFPDLHSELNLSSLELGDSALYFCASSDTRQVADTQYFGPGTRLTVL.

This sequence joins TRBV7-9 and TRBJ2-3, with D uncertain. The CDR3 contains 15 residues. Germline CDR1 is SEHNR and CDR2 is FQNEAQ (reference sequence). Trimming shortened V by 3 bases and J by 2 bases, and 12 bases separated the two germline ends. CDR3: CASSLAGLNTDTQYF. CDR3 sequence (DNA): TGTGCCAGCAGCTTGGCAGGCCTAAACACAGATACGCAGTATTTT.

The chain combines TRBV10-3 with TRBJ2-7, with 9 bases identical to TRBD1. The CDR3 extends over 13 amino acids. The ends lost 9 bases at V and 5 bases at J; junction bases unmatched: 8. Germline assignment: CDR1 ENHRY and CDR2 SYGVKD. The CDR3 DNA follows: TGTGCCATTGCTGGACAGGGGAACCACGAGCAGTACTTC. Translation gives CAIAGQGNHEQYF.

The chain employs TRBV4-2 and TRBJ1-1; no firm D call. The germline V and J ends were trimmed by 6 bases and 6 bases, with 8 bases remaining between them. The germline V gene has CDR1 LGHNA and CDR2 YNFKEQ. This CDR3 has 11 residues. This CDR3 is CASRTEAEAFF. DNA for the CDR3: TGTGCCAGCAGGACTGAGGCTGAAGCTTTCTTT.

The J gene is TRBJ2-1, the V gene TRBV9; D is perhaps TRBD2 (6 bases). Germline values: CDR1 SGDLS, CDR2 YYNGEE. V was pared by 3 bases and J by 7 bases, with 14 bases between. This CDR3 is 14 amino acids long. This CDR3 reads CASSAAGGTNEQFF. Here the CDR3 DNA reads TGTGCCAGCAGCGCCGCCGGGGGTACGAATGAGCAGTTCTTC.

The chain employs TRBV29-1 and TRBJ2-5; D might be TRBD1 (6 bases). The CDR3 extends over 11 amino acids. The germline gives CDR1 SQVTM, CDR2 ANQGSEA. V was pared by 7 bases and J by 9 bases, with 15 bases between. CDR3 DNA sequence: TGCAGCGCCGAGGACAGAATGGCCCAGTACTTC. Its protein is CSAEDRMAQYF.

This clonotype appeared a single time. This chain uses TRBV12-5 with TRBJ2-7; 9 bases match TRBD1. Germline V gene lookup returns CDR1 LGHNT and CDR2 FRNRAP. The CDR3 has 16 amino acids. V dropped 1 base and J dropped 4; count of bases not matched to a gene: 8. The CDR3 DNA reads as TGTGCTAGTGGTTTGGCGAATCCGGGACAGGGATACGAGCAGTACTTC. As protein: CASGLANPGQGYEQYF.

With respect to this clonotype: One end of the junction fails to match germline, which may point to a read error. This rearrangement joins TRBV30 to TRBJ1-1, with D perhaps TRBD1 (6 bases). The CDR3 consists of 13 residues. Germline V gene sequence: CDR1 GTSNPN, CDR2 SVGIG (reference sequence). In DNA form, the CDR3 reads TGTGCCTGCAAGGACAGCATGAACACTGAAGTTTTCTTT. Translation: CACKDSMNTEVFF. The variable domain in full, completed from reference TRBV30 and TRBJ1-1, reads SQTIHQWPATLVQPVGSPLSLECTVEGTSNPNLYWYRQAAGRGLQLLFYSVGIGQISSEVPQNLSASRPQDRQFILSSKKLLLSDSGFYLCACKDSMNTEVFFGQGTRLTVV.

J is TRBJ1-1 and V is TRBV30; no clear D gene. V was shortened by 5 bases and J by 4 bases, with 11 bases between the two germline ends. The V gene's germline CDR1 is GTSNPN and CDR2 SVGIG (reference sequence). The CDR3 loop spans 12 amino acids. CDR3 nucleotides: TGTGCCTGGGGCGTAGGTCGCACTGAAGCTTTCTTT. Translated, it gives CAWGVGRTEAFF.

The chain combines TRBV4-2 with TRBJ2-3, with no clear D. Per germline, CDR1 LGHNA and CDR2 YNFKEQ. Trimming took 2 bases from V and 0 from J, leaving 15 bases between them. The CDR3 is made up of 17 amino acids. CDR3 region: CASSQSVYGGSTDTQYF. The CDR3 nucleotides are TGTGCCAGCAGCCAATCCGTGTACGGCGGAAGCACAGATACGCAGTATTTT.

Only one count was recorded for this clonotype. The genes are TRBV4-3 and TRBJ1-2, with 11 positions matching TRBD1. Trimming cost V 1 base and J 8 bases; bases outside gene matches: 3. CDR1 and CDR2 (germline): LGHNA, YSLEER. CDR3 length equals 14 residues. The CDR3 nucleotides read TGCGCCAGCAGCCAAGGGACAGGGGGCCGGGGCTACACCTTC. This gives the protein CASSQGTGGRGYTF.

The gene calls are TRBV12-5 and TRBJ1-2; 7 bases line up with TRBD1. The CDR3 runs 17 residues. Germline V gives CDR1 LGHNT, CDR2 FRNRAP. Trimming removed 0 bases from V and 3 bases from J; junction bases left unmatched: 10. CDR3 nucleotide sequence: TGTGCTAGTGGTTTGGTTCTCCTGAGACAGGGCCACTATGGCTACACCTTC. It encodes CASGLVLLRQGHYGYTF.

The chain joins TRBV30 to TRBJ2-5; TRBD2 matches 10 bases. This CDR3 spans 12 amino acids. Per the germline V gene, CDR1 is GTSNPN and CDR2 is SVGIG (reference sequence). Trimming removed 8 bases from V and 6 bases from J; junction bases left unmatched: 6. CDR3 amino acids: CASGLAAQTQYF. The CDR3 coding sequence is TGTGCCAGCGGACTAGCGGCGCAGACCCAGTACTTC.

The V call is TRBV7-6, the J call TRBJ2-7; D ambiguous. Between the trimmed V and J ends, which lost 5 bases and 8 bases, there was a span of 10 bases. Germline CDR1 and CDR2: SGHVS and FNYEAQ. The CDR3 loop spans 11 amino acids. As DNA, the CDR3 is TGTGCCAGCAGCCTAGAAAGGAAGCAGTACTTC. The encoded protein is CASSLERKQYF.

The V and J genes are TRBV12-3 or TRBV12-4 and TRBJ2-1, with D possibly matching TRBD2 (7 bases). This CDR3 is 14 amino acids long. V was clipped by 6 bases and J by 7 bases, with 16 bases between them. The chain's CDR3 is CASRVAGAGNEQFF. The CDR3 DNA is TGTGCCAGCAGGGTCGCGGGGGCGGGTAATGAGCAGTTCTTC.

J is TRBJ1-3 and V is TRBV3-1; D call uncertain. CDR3 size: 15 residues. CDR1 and CDR2 (germline): LGHDT, YNNKEL (reference sequence). V lost 4 bases, J lost 0 bases, and 10 bases lay in between. CDR3 DNA sequence: TGTGCCAGCAGCCCCCGTATTGACTCTGGAAACACCATATATTTT. It encodes CASSPRIDSGNTIYF.

The chain links TRBV5-6 to TRBJ2-2; D gene uncertain. Germline CDR1 SGHDT, CDR2 YYEEEE. V lost 6 bases and J lost 0, with 12 bases in between. The CDR3 covers 15 residues. The CDR3 sequence is CASTRPRTNTGELFF. The CDR3 DNA follows: TGTGCCAGCACTAGGCCGAGGACGAACACCGGGGAGCTGTTTTTT.

V usage is TRBV30 and J usage is TRBJ1-6; maybe TRBD1 (6 bases). CDR3 size: 15 residues. Germline V gene data show CDR1 as GTSNPN and CDR2 as SVGIG (reference sequence). V was cut by 8 bases and J by 9 bases, with 23 bases left in between. CDR3 in amino acids: CAGEGGMLSGSPLHF. The CDR3 coding sequence is TGTGCCGGAGAGGGGGGGATGCTCTCGGGTTCACCCCTCCACTTT. Drawing the rest from reference TRBV30 and TRBJ1-6, the complete variable domain is SQTIHQWPATLVQPVGSPLSLECTVEGTSNPNLYWYRQAAGRGLQLLFYSVGIGQISSEVPQNLSASRPQDRQFILSSKKLLLSDSGFYLCAGEGGMLSGSPLHFGNGTRLTVT.

The J gene is TRBJ2-1, the V gene TRBV6-2 or TRBV6-3; TRBD2 is a possible D gene (6 bases). This CDR3 is 15 amino acids long. Germline V gene lookup returns CDR1 MNHEY and CDR2 SVGEGT. The V and J ends lost 1 base and 4 bases respectively, with 11 bases between them. CDR3 sequence (DNA): TGTGCCAGCAGTTACTGGAGGGCTGGATACAATGAGCAGTTCTTC. It encodes CASSYWRAGYNEQFF.

The chain is built from TRBV10-3 and TRBJ1-2; 8 positions match TRBD1. Germline-derived CDR1 and CDR2 are ENHRY and SYGVKD. J lost 8 bases, V lost 1 base, and 9 bases had no gene match. This CDR3 comprises 15 residues. The CDR3 coding sequence is TGTGCCATCAGTGAGTTGGACAGGGCCGCGAAAGGCTACACCTTC. Translated, it gives CAISELDRAAKGYTF.

This clonotype was counted once. V usage is TRBV3-1 and J usage is TRBJ2-7; 9 bases fit TRBD1. The CDR3 is 17 residues long. CDR1 is LGHDT, CDR2 YNNKEL, per germline (reference sequence). V trimming: 4 bases; J trimming: 5 bases; junction bases outside the gene matches: 15. CDR3 loop: CASSPYIALGQGHEQYF. The CDR3 DNA follows: TGTGCCAGCAGCCCCTATATTGCTCTAGGACAGGGGCACGAGCAGTACTTC.

The gene calls are TRBV2 and TRBJ2-3; D call uncertain. V lost 9 bases to trimming and J lost 0 bases, with 13 bases between them. This CDR3 has 14 residues. The germline gives CDR1 SNHLY, CDR2 FYNNEI. The CDR3 region is CARVNLDSTDTQYF. The DNA for the CDR3 is TGTGCCAGGGTGAACTTGGACAGCACAGATACGCAGTATTTT.

The rearrangement joins TRBV20-1 to TRBJ1-2; no clear D. Trimming took off 0 bases at V and 6 bases at J, with 11 bases between the two ends. Germline CDR1 DFQATT, CDR2 SNEGSKA (reference sequence). The CDR3 loop spans 13 amino acids. CDR3 nucleotides: TGCAGTGCTAGAGATTGGAGTCTCGATGGCTACACCTTC. It encodes CSARDWSLDGYTF.

The chain couples TRBV5-1 to TRBJ2-1; 10 positions match TRBD2. The V gene end was trimmed by 3 bases and the J gene end by 12 bases; junction bases not matched to a gene: 12. CDR1 and CDR2 (germline): SGHRS, YFSETQ. This CDR3 region has 15 residues. In DNA form, the CDR3 reads TGCGCCAGCAGCTCTAGCGGGGGTATTTTACTAGGGCAGTTCTTC. Translated: CASSSSGGILLGQFF.

This clonotype has a handful of counts. CDR3 nucleotides: TGTGCCAGCAGCCGTAAGCGGGGGGGACCCTACGAGCAGTACTTC. Amino acid sequence: CASSRKRGGPYEQYF. The V gene is TRBV3-1, the J gene TRBJ2-7, with TRBD2 matching over 10 bases. The CDR3 has 15 amino acids. The germline gives CDR1 LGHDT, CDR2 YNNKEL (reference sequence). After removal of 4 bases from V and 2 bases from J, the junction contained 5 bases not matched to a gene.

The rearrangement links TRBV14 to TRBJ1-1, with no clear D. V was trimmed by 4 bases and J by 7 bases, leaving 13 bases between them. In germline, CDR1 is SGHDN, CDR2 FVKESK. The CDR3 covers 13 residues. CDR3 region: CASSLLSTVEAFF. CDR3 sequence (DNA): TGTGCCAGCAGCCTCCTCAGCACAGTTGAAGCTTTCTTT.

A note on this clonotype: An end of the junction differs from the germline gene, which may be a read error. The chain carries TRBV7-9 and TRBJ1-5, with D unclear. CDR1 is SEHNR and CDR2 is FQNEAQ in the germline V gene (reference sequence). The CDR3 covers 12 residues. CDR3 in amino acids: CASNLQHQPQHF. The CDR3 DNA follows: TGTGCCAGCAACTTACAGCATCAGCCCCAGCATTTT.

The V gene is TRBV9, the J gene TRBJ1-1; D is undetermined. Germline V gene data show CDR1 as SGDLS and CDR2 as YYNGEE. This CDR3 region has 14 residues. Trimming cost V 3 bases and J 1 base, with 10 bases left between them. The CDR3 loop is CASSAWAGNTEAFF. The CDR3 DNA is TGTGCCAGCAGCGCGTGGGCGGGGAACACTGAAGCTTTCTTT.

This clonotype was recorded only once. The chain uses TRBV27 and TRBJ2-5; a possible D gene is TRBD1 (6 bases). Germline V gene sequence: CDR1 MNHEY, CDR2 SMNVEV (reference sequence). This CDR3 is built from 16 residues. V shed 4 bases and J shed 5 bases, with 20 bases lying between them. In nucleotides, the CDR3 is TGTGCCAGCAGTTCGCGTCCCGGGACATATTTGGAGACCCAGTACTTC. Residues: CASSSRPGTYLETQYF.

With regard to this clonotype: The DNA is omitted, as the CDR3 cannot be located on it reliably, and the CDR3 follows TCRdb's listing. The chain is built from TRBV3-1 and TRBJ1-2; the table gives TRBD1 as D, unverified against the DNA. The CDR3 totals 15 residues, both ends included. The germline V gene encodes CDR1 LGHDT and CDR2 YNNKEL (reference sequence). The CDR3 is CASSQTLFGTGTVTF.

This sequence joins TRBV5-4 and TRBJ2-4, with a tentative D call TRBD1 (6 bases). The CDR3 sequence is 17 residues long. Germline assignment: CDR1 SGHNT and CDR2 YYREEE (reference sequence). Between the trimmed V and J ends, which lost 0 bases and 0 bases, there was a span of 13 bases. For the CDR3, the DNA is TGTGCCAGCAGCTTGGCCGGTCAGGGACAAGCCAAAAACATTCAGTACTTC. This codes for CASSLAGQGQAKNIQYF. Based on the CDR3 plus reference TRBV5-4 and TRBJ2-4, the full variable domain is ETGVTQSPTHLIKTRGQQVTLRCSSQSGHNTVSWYQQALGQGPQFIFQYYREEENGRGNFPPRFSGLQFPNYSSELNVNALELDDSALYLCASSLAGQGQAKNIQYFGAGTRLSVL.